There are many counts of the clone carrying this TCR beta chain. Its antigen remains unknown. These data originate in a study of CD8 T cells in ankylosing spondylitis. MiXCR was run by TCRdb on the 5' RACE reads, yielding one entry per CDR3 protein. Here the sample spans roughly 150,000 distinct CDR3 sequences, approximately 7.3% being singletons. Overall study findings and caveats: Prior work had noted some motif variants in reactive arthritis blood and synovial fluid. Reportedly, matched ankylosing spondylitis synovial fluid was significantly enriched for disease-linked clones. What appeared characteristic of ankylosing spondylitis blood was a TCR beta motif of fewer than ten highly homologous variants.

Trimming took off 6 bases at V and 6 bases at J, with 7 bases between the two ends. The germline V gene has CDR1 MNHNY and CDR2 SVGAGI (reference sequence). The CDR3 covers 11 residues. Source material: blood, either unsorted or a sorted T cell fraction (not recorded which). The V gene is TRBV6-6, the J gene TRBJ2-3; no reliable D call. This clonotype was obtained from a female donor with ankylosing spondylitis or in good health (not recorded which). Here the CDR3 DNA reads TGTGCCAGCAGGACAAGGGATACGCAGTATTTT. Amino acids: CASRTRDTQYF.